This T cell receptor (beta chain) was identified in a study of T cell changes during pregnancy in multiple sclerosis. The method was immunoSEQ multiplex PCR; TCRdb's version includes in-frame clones alone and lacks a portion of them. The sample comprises 65,000 to 90,000 clones, roughly nine tenths of which are singletons, and roughly 3.5% rests with the top ten. The clonotype was recovered from a female donor in good health, serving as a control in a pregnancy study. Some clones in this sample may be carry-over from other donors' samples. This specimen consisted of PBMCs, obtained in the first trimester of pregnancy.

CDR3 nucleotide sequence: TGTGCCAGCAGCCCATATGCCCCCCTAACAGGGGATCAGCCCCAGCATTTT. Translation: CASSPYAPLTGDQPQHF. This chain uses TRBV7-9 with TRBJ1-5; 7 nucleotides match TRBD1. The germline V gene has CDR1 SEHNR and CDR2 FQNEAQ (reference sequence). Trimming cost V 5 bases and J 5 bases; bases outside gene matches: 15. CDR3 length equals 17 residues.